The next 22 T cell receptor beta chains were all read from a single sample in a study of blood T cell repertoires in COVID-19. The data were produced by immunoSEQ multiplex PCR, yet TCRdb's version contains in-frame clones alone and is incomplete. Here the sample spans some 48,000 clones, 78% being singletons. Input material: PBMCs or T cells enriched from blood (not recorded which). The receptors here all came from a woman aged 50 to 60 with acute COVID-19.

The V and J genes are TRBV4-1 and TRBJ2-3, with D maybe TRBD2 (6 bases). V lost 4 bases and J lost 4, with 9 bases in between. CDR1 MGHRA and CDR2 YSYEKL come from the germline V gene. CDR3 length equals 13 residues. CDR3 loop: CASSPGEADTQYF. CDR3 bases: TGCGCCAGCAGCCCGGGGGAGGCAGATACGCAGTATTTT.

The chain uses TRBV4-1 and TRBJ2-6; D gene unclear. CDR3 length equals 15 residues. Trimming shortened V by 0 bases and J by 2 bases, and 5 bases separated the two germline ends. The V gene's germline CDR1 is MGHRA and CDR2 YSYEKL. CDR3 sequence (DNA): TGCGCCAGCAGCCAAGAATCAGCTGGGGCCAACGTCCTGACTTTC. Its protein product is CASSQESAGANVLTF.

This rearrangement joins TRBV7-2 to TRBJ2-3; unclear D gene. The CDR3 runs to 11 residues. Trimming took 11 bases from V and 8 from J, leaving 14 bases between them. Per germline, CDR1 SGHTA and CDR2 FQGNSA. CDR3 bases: TGTGCCGAATCGCGGTTAGCTACGCAGTATTTT. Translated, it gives CAESRLATQYF.

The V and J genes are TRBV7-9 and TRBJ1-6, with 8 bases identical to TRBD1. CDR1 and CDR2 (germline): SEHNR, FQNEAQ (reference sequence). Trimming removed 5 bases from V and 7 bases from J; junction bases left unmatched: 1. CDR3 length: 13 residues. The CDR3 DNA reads TGTGCCAGCAGCACAGGGGGAAATTCACCCCTCCACTTT. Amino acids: CASSTGGNSPLHF.

CDR3 in DNA: TGCGCCAGCAGCTCCGGCTGGGCCAAGTCGAACACTGAAGCTTTCTTT. Translation: CASSSGWAKSNTEAFF. This chain links TRBV5-1 with TRBJ1-1; D is unresolved. The CDR3 extends over 16 amino acids. Germline V gives CDR1 SGHRS, CDR2 YFSETQ. Trimming took 3 bases from V and 1 from J, leaving 16 bases between them.

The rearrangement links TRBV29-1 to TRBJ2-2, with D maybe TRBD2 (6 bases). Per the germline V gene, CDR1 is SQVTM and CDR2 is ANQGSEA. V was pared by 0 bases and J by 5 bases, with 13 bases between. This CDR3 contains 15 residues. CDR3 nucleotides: TGCAGCGTTGAAGATCTTGGGGAGGTTACCGGGGAGCTGTTTTTT. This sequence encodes CSVEDLGEVTGELFF.

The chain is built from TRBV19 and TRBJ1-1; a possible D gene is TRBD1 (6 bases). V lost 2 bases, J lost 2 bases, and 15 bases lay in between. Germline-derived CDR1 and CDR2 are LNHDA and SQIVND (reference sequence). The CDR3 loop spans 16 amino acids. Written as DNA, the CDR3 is TGTGCCAGTAGTATACGTCCTGACAGGTTTAACACTGAAGCTTTCTTT. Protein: CASSIRPDRFNTEAFF. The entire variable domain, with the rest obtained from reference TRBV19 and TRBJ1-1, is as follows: DGGITQSPKYLFRKEGQNVTLSCEQNLNHDAMYWYRQDPGQGLRLIYYSQIVNDFQKGDIAEGYSVSREKKESFPLTVTSAQKNPTAFYLCASSIRPDRFNTEAFFGQGTRLTVV.

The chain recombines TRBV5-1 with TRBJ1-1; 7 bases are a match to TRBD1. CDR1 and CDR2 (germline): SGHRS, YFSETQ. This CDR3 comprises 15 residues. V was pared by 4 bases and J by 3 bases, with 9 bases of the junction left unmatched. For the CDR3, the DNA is TGCGCCAGCAGCAGCCGACAGGGCTGGGACACTGAAGCTTTCTTT. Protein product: CASSSRQGWDTEAFF.

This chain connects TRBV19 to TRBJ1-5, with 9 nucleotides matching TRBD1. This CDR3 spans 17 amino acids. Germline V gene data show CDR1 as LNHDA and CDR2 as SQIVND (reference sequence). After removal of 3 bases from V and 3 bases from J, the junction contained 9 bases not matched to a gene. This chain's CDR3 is CASSIRQGDAFNQPQHF. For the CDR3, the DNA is TGTGCCAGTAGTATCAGACAGGGGGACGCTTTCAATCAGCCCCAGCATTTT.

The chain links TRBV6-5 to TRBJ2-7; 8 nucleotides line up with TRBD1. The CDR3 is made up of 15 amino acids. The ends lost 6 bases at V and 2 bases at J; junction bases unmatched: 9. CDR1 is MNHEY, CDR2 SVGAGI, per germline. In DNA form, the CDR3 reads TGTGCCAGCAGGGAGGGGACAGGATTTACCTACGAGCAGTACTTC. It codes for CASREGTGFTYEQYF.

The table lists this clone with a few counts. CDR3 sequence (DNA): TGTGCCAGCAGCGGACAGGGTGGCTACGAGCAGTACTTC. It translates to CASSGQGGYEQYF. The chain combines TRBV5-4 with TRBJ2-7; 8 bases agree with TRBD1. Trimming at V came to 4 bases and at J to 3 bases, leaving 3 bases not matched to a gene. The V gene's germline CDR1 is SGHNT and CDR2 YYREEE (reference sequence). This CDR3 spans 13 amino acids.

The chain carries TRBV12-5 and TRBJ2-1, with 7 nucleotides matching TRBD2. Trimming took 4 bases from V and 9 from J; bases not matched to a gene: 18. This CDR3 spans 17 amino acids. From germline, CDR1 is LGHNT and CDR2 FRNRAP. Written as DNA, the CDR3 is TGTGCTAGTGGTTCCACCCCGACAGCCTCCAGCGGGGTTGAGCAGTTCTTC. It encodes CASGSTPTASSGVEQFF.

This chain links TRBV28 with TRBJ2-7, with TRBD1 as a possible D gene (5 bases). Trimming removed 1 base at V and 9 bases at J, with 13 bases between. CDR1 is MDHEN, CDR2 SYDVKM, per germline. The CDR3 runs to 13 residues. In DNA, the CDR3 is TGTGCCAGCAGTTTATCAGTGCAGGGCGGGCAGTACTTC. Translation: CASSLSVQGGQYF.

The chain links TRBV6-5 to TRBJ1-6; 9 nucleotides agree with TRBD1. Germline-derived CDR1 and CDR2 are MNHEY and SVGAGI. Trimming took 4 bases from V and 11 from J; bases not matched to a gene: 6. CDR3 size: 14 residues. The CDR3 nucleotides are TGTGCCAGCAGTTCCTGGGACAGGGAAGCACCCCTCCACTTT. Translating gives CASSSWDREAPLHF.

DNA of the CDR3: TGTGCCAGCTCACCACCGACAGGGTACAATGAGCAGTTCTTC. This encodes CASSPPTGYNEQFF. J is TRBJ2-1 and V is TRBV18, with 7 bases fitting TRBD1. CDR3 length: 14 amino acids. Looked up from germline, CDR1 is KGHSH and CDR2 is LQKENI. V lost 0 bases, J lost 4 bases, and 0 bases stayed unmatched. Full variable domain (missing parts from reference TRBV18 and TRBJ2-1): NAGVMQNPRHLVRRRGQEARLRCSPMKGHSHVYWYRQLPEEGLKFMVYLQKENIIDESGMPKERFSAEFPKEGPSILRIQQVVRGDSAAYFCASSPPTGYNEQFFGPGTRLTVL.

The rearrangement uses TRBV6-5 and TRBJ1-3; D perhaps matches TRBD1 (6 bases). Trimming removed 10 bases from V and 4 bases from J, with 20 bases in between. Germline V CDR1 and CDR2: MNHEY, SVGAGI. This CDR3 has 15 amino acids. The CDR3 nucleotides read TGTGCCATCAAAGATGGGGGGGGCACAGGAAACACCATATATTTT. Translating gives CAIKDGGGTGNTIYF.

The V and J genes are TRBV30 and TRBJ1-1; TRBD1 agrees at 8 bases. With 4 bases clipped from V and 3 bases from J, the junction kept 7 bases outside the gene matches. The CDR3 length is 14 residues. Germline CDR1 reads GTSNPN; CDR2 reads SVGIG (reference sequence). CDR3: CAWTQLTGDTEAFF. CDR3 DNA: TGTGCCTGGACCCAATTGACAGGGGACACTGAAGCTTTCTTT.

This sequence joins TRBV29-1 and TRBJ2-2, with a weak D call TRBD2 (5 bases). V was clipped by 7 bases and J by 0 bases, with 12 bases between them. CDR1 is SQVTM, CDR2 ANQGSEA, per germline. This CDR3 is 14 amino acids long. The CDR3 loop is CSARAGANTGELFF. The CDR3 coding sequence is TGCAGCGCCCGAGCCGGGGCGAACACCGGGGAGCTGTTTTTT.

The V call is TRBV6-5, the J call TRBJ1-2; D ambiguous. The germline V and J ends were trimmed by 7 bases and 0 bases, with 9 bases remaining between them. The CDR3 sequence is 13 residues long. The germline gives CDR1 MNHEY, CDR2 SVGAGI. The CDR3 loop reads CASIPQANYGYTF. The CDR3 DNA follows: TGTGCCAGCATTCCCCAGGCTAACTATGGCTACACCTTC.

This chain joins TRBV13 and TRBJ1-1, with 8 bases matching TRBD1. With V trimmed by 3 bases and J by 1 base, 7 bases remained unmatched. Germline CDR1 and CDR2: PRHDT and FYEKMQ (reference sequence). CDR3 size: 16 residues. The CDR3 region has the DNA TGTGCCAGCAGCTTGACAGGGGCGGGGGAGAACACTGAAGCTTTCTTT. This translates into CASSLTGAGENTEAFF.

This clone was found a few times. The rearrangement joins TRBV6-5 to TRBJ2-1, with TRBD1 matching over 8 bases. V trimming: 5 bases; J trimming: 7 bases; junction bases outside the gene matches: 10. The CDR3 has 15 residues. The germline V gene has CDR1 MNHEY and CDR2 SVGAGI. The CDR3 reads CASSTGQVGRNEQFF. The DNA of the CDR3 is TGTGCCAGCAGTACGGGACAGGTCGGTAGGAATGAGCAGTTCTTC.

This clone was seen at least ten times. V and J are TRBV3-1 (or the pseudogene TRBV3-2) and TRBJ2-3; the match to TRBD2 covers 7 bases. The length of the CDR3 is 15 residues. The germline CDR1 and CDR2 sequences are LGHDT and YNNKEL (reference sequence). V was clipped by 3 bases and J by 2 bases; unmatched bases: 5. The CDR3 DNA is TGTGCCAGCAGCCAGGATAGCGGGCCCACAGATACGCAGTATTTT. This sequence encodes CASSQDSGPTDTQYF.